There are a few counts of the clone carrying this TCR beta chain. The antigen is unknown. V lost 4 bases, J lost 4 bases, and 7 bases stayed unmatched. Germline V gene lookup returns CDR1 MNHEY and CDR2 SVGAGI. The CDR3 loop spans 15 amino acids. The sample belongs to a study of T cell repertoires in cytomegalovirus infection. Study context: A matching HLA type, together with CMV infection, was signaled by public TCR beta signatures.

Study-wide results and limits: CMV-specific TCR beta clonotypes restricted by HLA-C dominated the ex vivo response. People with CMV and the relevant HLA were identified by cumulative public TCR beta family frequency.

TCRdb ran MiXCR on the reads and lists one entry per CDR3 protein. The profile shows around 170,000 distinct CDR3 sequences, roughly 15% of them singletons. This receptor was identified in a human donor in good health (CMV status not recorded). Some clones in this sample may be carry-over from other donors' samples. The gene calls are TRBV6-5 and TRBJ1-2; TRBD1 matches 9 bases. Sequences were obtained from CD8+ T cells from PBMCs. The CDR3 spells CASSFSTGGSYGYTF. In nucleotides, the CDR3 is TGTGCCAGCAGTTTCTCTACAGGGGGCAGCTATGGCTACACCTTC.